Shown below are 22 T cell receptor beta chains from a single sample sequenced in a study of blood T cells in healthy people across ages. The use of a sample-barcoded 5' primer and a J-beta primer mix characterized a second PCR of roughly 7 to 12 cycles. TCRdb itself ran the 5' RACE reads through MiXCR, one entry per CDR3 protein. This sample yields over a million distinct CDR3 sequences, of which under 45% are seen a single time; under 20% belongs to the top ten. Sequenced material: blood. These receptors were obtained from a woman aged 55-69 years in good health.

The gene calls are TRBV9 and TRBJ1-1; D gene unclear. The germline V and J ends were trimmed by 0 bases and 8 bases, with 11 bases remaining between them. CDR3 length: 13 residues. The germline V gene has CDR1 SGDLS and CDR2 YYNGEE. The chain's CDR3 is CASSVGTAPEAFF. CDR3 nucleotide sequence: TGTGCCAGCAGCGTAGGCACGGCCCCCGAAGCTTTCTTT.

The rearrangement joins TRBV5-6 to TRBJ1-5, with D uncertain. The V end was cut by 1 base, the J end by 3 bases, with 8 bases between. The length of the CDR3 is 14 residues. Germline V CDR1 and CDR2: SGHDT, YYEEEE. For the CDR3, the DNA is TGTGCCAGCAGCTTGTTCATGGACAATCAGCCCCAGCATTTT. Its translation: CASSLFMDNQPQHF. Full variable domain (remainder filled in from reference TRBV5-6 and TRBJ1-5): DAGVTQSPTHLIKTRGQQVTLRCSPKSGHDTVSWYQQALGQGPQFIFQYYEEEERQRGNFPDRFSGHQFPNYSSELNVNALLLGDSALYLCASSLFMDNQPQHFGDGTRLSIL.

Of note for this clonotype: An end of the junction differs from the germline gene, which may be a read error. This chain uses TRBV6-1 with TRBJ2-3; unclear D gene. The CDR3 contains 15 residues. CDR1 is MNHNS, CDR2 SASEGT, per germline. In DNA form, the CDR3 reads TGTACCAGCAGTGAAGCTAGGGCTCACACAGATACGCAGTATTTT. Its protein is CTSSEARAHTDTQYF.

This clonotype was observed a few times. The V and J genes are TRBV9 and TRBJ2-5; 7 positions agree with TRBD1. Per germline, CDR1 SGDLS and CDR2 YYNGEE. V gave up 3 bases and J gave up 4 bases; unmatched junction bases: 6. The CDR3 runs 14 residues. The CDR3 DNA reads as TGTGCCAGCAGCGAATGGACAGGAGGAGAGACCCAGTACTTC. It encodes CASSEWTGGETQYF.

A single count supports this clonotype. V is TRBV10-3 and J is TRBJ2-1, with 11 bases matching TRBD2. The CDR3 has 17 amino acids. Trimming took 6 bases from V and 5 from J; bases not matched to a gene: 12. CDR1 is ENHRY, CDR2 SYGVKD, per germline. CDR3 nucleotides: TGTGCCATCAGGGAGCCTGTACTAGCGGGAGAGGACAATGAGCAGTTCTTC. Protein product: CAIREPVLAGEDNEQFF.

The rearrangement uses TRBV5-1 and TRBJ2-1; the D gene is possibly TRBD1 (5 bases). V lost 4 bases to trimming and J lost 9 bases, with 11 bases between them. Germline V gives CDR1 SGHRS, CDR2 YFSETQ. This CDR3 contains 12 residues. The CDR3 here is CASSNQGSEQFF. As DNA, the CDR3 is TGCGCCAGCAGCAATCAGGGTAGTGAGCAGTTCTTC.

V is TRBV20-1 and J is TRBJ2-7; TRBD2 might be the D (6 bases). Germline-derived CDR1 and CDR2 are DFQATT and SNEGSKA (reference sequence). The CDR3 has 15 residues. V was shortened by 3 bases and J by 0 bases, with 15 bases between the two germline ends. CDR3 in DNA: TGCAGTGCTAGCTATATCGGGAGCGACTCCTACGAGCAGTACTTC. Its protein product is CSASYIGSDSYEQYF.

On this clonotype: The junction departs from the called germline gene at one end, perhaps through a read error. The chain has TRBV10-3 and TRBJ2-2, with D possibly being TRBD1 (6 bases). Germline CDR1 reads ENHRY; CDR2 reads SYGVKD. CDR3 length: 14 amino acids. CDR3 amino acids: CAVSVDRNTGELFF. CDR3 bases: TGTGCCGTCAGTGTGGACAGAAACACCGGGGAGCTGTTTTTT.

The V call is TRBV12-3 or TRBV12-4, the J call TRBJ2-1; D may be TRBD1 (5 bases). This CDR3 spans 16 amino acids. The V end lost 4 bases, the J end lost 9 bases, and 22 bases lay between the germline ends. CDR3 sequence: CASSSPVDRPGLEQFF. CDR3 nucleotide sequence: TGTGCCAGCAGTTCCCCCGTTGACAGACCGGGTCTTGAGCAGTTCTTC.

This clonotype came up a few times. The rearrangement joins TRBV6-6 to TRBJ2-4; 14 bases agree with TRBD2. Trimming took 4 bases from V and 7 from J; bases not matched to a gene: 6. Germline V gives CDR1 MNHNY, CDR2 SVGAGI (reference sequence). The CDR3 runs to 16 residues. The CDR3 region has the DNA TGTGCCAGCAGTTCCCAGGGACTAGCGGGAGCGAACATTCAGTACTTC. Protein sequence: CASSSQGLAGANIQYF.

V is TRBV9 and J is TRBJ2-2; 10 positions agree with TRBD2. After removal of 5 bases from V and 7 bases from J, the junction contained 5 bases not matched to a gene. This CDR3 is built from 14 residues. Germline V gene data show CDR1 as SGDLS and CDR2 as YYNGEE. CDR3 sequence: CASRASGSNGELFF. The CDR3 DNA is TGTGCCAGCAGGGCTAGCGGGAGTAACGGGGAGCTGTTTTTT.

The CDR3 sequence: CASSLVGGHEQFF. The CDR3 coding sequence is TGTGCCAGCAGCTTGGTGGGAGGGCATGAGCAGTTCTTC. The rearrangement links TRBV7-2 to TRBJ2-1; 7 bases match TRBD2. V gave up 3 bases and J gave up 8 bases; unmatched junction bases: 4. This CDR3 region has 13 residues. Germline V lookup: CDR1 SGHTA, CDR2 FQGNSA. The full variable domain, its missing parts supplied by reference TRBV7-2 and TRBJ2-1, is GAGVSQSPSNKVTEKGKDVELRCDPISGHTALYWYRQSLGQGLEFLIYFQGNSAPDKSGLPSDRFSAERTGGSVSTLTIQRTQQEDSAVYLCASSLVGGHEQFFGPGTRLTVL.

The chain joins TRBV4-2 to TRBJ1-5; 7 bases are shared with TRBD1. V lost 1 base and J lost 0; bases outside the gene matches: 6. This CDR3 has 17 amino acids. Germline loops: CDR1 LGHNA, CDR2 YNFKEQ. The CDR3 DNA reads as TGTGCCAGCAGCCAAGTCCGGGACAGAGATAGCAATCAGCCCCAGCATTTT. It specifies CASSQVRDRDSNQPQHF.

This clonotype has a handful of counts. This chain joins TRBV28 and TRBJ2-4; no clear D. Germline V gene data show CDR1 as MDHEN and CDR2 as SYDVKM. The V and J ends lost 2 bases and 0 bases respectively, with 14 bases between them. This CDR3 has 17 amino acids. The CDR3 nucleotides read TGTGCCAGCAGTTTAAGGCCCTCGCTCATAGCCAAAAACATTCAGTACTTC. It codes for CASSLRPSLIAKNIQYF. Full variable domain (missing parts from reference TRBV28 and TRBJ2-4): DVKVTQSSRYLVKRTGEKVFLECVQDMDHENMFWYRQDPGLGLRLIYFSYDVKMKEKGDIPEGYSVSREKKERFSLILESASTNQTSMYLCASSLRPSLIAKNIQYFGAGTRLSVL.

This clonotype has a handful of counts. The CDR3 DNA sequence: TGCAGTGCCGGCCACGAAGAGACCCAGTACTTC. Its protein is CSAGHEETQYF. The chain is built from TRBV20-1 and TRBJ2-5, with unresolved D. V lost 6 bases to trimming and J lost 3 bases, with 8 bases between them. This CDR3 comprises 11 residues. Germline V lookup: CDR1 DFQATT, CDR2 SNEGSKA (reference sequence).

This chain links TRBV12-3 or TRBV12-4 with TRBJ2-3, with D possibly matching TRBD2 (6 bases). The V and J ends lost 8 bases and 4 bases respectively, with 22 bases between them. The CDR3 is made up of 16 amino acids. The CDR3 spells CASVGRWRDRADTQYF. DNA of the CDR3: TGTGCCAGCGTCGGCCGGTGGCGGGATAGAGCAGATACGCAGTATTTT.

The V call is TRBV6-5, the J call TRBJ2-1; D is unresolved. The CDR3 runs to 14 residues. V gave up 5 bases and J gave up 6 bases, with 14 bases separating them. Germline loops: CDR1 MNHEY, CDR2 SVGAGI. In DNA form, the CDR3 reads TGTGCCAGCAGTCCGTCGTGGAGTGGCAATGAGCAGTTCTTC. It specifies CASSPSWSGNEQFF.

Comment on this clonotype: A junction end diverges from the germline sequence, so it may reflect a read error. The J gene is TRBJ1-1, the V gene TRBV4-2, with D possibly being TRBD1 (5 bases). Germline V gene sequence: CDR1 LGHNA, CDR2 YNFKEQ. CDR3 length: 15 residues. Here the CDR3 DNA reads TGTGCCGGCAGCCAAATATCGACAGAAAACACTGGAGCTTTCTTT. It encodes CAGSQISTENTGAFF.

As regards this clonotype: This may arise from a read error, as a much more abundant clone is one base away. The CDR3 loop reads CSIEGRDQETQYF. CDR3 DNA sequence: TGCAGCATTGAAGGCAGGGACCAAGAGACCCAGTACTTC. The chain links TRBV29-1 to TRBJ2-5, with a weak D call TRBD1 (5 bases). The V gene's germline CDR1 is SQVTM and CDR2 ANQGSEA. The CDR3 has 13 residues.

CDR3 residues: CASSLQGAVSNQPQHF. As DNA, the CDR3 is TGTGCCAGCAGTTTGCAGGGGGCCGTTAGCAATCAGCCCCAGCATTTT. V and J are TRBV27 and TRBJ1-5; 8 bases agree with TRBD1. From germline, CDR1 is MNHEY and CDR2 SMNVEV (reference sequence). The CDR3 runs to 16 residues. Losses at the gene ends were 3 bases for V and 0 bases for J; bases not matched to a gene: 4.

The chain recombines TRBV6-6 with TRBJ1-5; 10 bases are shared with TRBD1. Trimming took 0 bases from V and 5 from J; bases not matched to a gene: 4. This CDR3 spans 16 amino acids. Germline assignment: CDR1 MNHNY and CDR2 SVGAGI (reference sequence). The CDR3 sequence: CASSYSWGQGYQPQHF. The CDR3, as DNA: TGTGCCAGCAGTTACTCCTGGGGACAGGGGTATCAGCCCCAGCATTTT.

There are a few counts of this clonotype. CDR3 nucleotide sequence: TGTGCCAGCACTGACGGTAGCGGGAGGCATTACGAGCAGTACTTC. Translated, it gives CASTDGSGRHYEQYF. The chain is built from TRBV2 and TRBJ2-7; 10 bases are a match to TRBD2. This CDR3 region has 15 residues. V lost 7 bases to trimming and J lost 4 bases; unmatched junction nucleotides: 10. Germline assignment: CDR1 SNHLY and CDR2 FYNNEI.